This TCR beta chain was sequenced for a study of vaccination effects on CD4 cells after COVID-19 (dated by TCRdb to the early 2020s). Background for the entire study: Across the study, the median time from the second dose to post-vaccine sampling was 72 days (range 14 to 241). In the study, cultures from other donors were sequenced using the Oncomine TCR Beta short-read assay on an Illumina iSeq 100. In both COVID-19 convalescent patients and infection-naive vaccine recipients, the study compared SARS-CoV-2 spike-specific CD4+ TCR repertoires from before mRNA vaccination with those from after it. The full study included fewer than eleven COVID-19 convalescent patients and a few SARS-CoV-2-naive healthy vaccine recipients. Beyond this particular receptor, the publication reports: At late post-vaccination timepoints, both infection-induced and vaccine-induced clones showed marked clonal contraction, consistent with waning T cell responses. Limitations of the study were the small number of convalescent patients and the absence of early post-infection timepoints. In healthy vaccine recipients, vaccine-induced clones were almost all SARS-CoV-2 mono-reactive, with only 1 of 255 being cross-reactive with common cold coronaviruses.

The library was obtained by the immunoSEQ multiplex PCR assay. TCR beta CDR3 sequencing was performed on DNA from the cultured, isolated CD4+ T cells. The source study handled its data this way. Non-productive TCR sequences were discarded, and reads were trimmed to the CDR3 region, with only CDR3s of 7 or more amino acids retained. The MANAFEST web app was used to pick out antigen-specific clonotypes by comparing their expansion in peptide wells with that in reference cultures. To be called positive, a clone needed expansion at FDR<0.05 compared with the reference and with all other wells, an odds ratio greater than 5, and a frequency greater than 0.1% in two replicate wells. Cross-reactive clonotypes were defined as significantly expanded in SARS-CoV-2 spike wells and in at least one common cold coronavirus spike condition. CDR3 similarity was assessed by Levenshtein distance using the stringdist R package, and unrooted trees were constructed with ape in R 3.6.1. Imported from immuneACCESS, the table was reduced by TCRdb to in-frame sequences with V and J called. These copies leave out some clones; in studies compared against another copy, an unresolved V gene accounts for under half, and the cause of the remainder is not known. The DNA was the basis for D and trimming; V, J and clone size are from that table. This sample is represented by roughly 16,000 clones; about 80% of them were singletons. Clones ranked in the top ten supply about 20% of the sample.

In the case of this clone: What antigen it recognizes has not been identified. No much larger clonotype is one base removed from it; base qualities were not supplied.

In the ViraFEST assay, PBMC were stimulated with viral peptide pools, and antigen-specific CD4+ T cell clonotypes were then identified by expansion using TCR sequencing. After 10 days of culture, CD4+ T cells were isolated with the EasySep CD4+ T cell isolation kit. Each participant received two doses of an mRNA SARS-CoV-2 vaccine, either BNT162b2 or mRNA-1273. None of the healthy vaccine recipients had a prior SARS-CoV-2 infection, which was confirmed by nucleocapsid antibody tests that came back negative both before and after vaccination. Each well held 1.5 million to 2 million PBMC cultured in IMDM containing approximately 5% human AB serum, 9 to 10 IU/ml IL-2 and gentamicin, along with approximately 10 ug/ml peptides. Half of the culture medium was replaced with fresh IL-2-containing medium on days 3 and 7. Unless otherwise noted, each peptide stimulation condition was cultured in triplicate wells. Using Ficoll-Paque Plus gradient centrifugation, PBMC were separated from whole blood and then either used fresh or cryopreserved at -140C. Overlapping peptide pools spanned the spike proteins of SARS-CoV-2 and the common cold coronaviruses HCoV-NL63, HCoV-OC43 and HCoV-229E. The QIAamp micro DNA kit was used to extract genomic DNA from the cultured CD4+ T cells.

The sequence derives from a human donor who received a COVID-19 vaccine. The source material was CD4+ T cells from PBMCs cultured with HCoV-NL63 spike peptides, sampled after COVID-19 vaccination. The cell subset or site label for this specimen denotes: HCoV-NL63 spike overlapping peptide pool stimulation.

In nucleotides, the sequence is TGTGCCACCAGGGACAGTAGCAATCAGCCCCAGCATTTT. Translation gives CATRDSSNQPQHF. The V and J segments used are TRBV6-6 and TRBJ1-5, with 7 bases in between that match TRBD1. Reading the germline V gene (reference sequence) gives CDR1 MNHNY and CDR2 SVGAGI. The CDR3 sequence holds 13 residues, the cysteine and phenylalanine included. The sequence is cut down to CDR3 DNA, 39 bases in frame from base 1. V has 10 bases trimmed and J has 0 bases trimmed; junction bases matching no gene number 3.